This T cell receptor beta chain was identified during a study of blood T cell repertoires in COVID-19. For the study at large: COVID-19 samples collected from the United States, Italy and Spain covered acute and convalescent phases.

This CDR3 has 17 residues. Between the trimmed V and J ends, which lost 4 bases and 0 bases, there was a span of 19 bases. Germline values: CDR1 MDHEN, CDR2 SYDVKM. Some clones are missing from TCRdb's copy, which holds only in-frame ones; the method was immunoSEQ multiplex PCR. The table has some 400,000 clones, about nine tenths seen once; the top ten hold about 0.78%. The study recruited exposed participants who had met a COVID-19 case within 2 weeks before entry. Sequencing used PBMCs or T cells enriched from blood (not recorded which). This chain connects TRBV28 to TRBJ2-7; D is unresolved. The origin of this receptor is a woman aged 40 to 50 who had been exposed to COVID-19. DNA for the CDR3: TGTGCCAGCAGTTCGTCAGGCGCCACCCCCTCCTCCTACGAGCAGTACTTC. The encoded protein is CASSSSGATPSSYEQYF.